This T cell receptor (beta chain) was retrieved from a study of cytomegalovirus exposure and HLA in healthy donors. Study-level results: The dataset shows that most TCR sequences were rare, while some public TCRs occurred in many donors. In vitro confirmation showed three CMV-associated chains to be CMV antigen specific. Researchers counted about 150 TCR beta chains as cytomegalovirus-associated. First-cohort TCR clusters were later found to tend to co-occur in the approximately 110 validation repertoires.

TCRdb's table, derived via immunoSEQ multiplex PCR, lists solely in-frame clones and lacks some. This table has some 140,000 clones, about four fifths appearing once. Concerning this clone: What it recognizes is unknown.

Trimming left V 5 bases short and J 11 bases short, with 30 bases between. There are 17 residues in the CDR3. Germline V gene data show CDR1 as KGHSH and CDR2 as LQKENI. This chain links TRBV18 with TRBJ1-1; possible D gene TRBD1, 6 bases. Sequenced material: PBMCs. This receptor was taken from a woman aged 25-40 years in good health and CMV-seronegative. CDR3 sequence: CASSSNGLLTGLGVAFF. The CDR3 nucleotides read TGTGCCAGCTCATCAAACGGGCTCCTTACAGGGCTTGGGGTTGCTTTCTTT.